The 22 T cell receptor beta chains presented below share a single source sample, sequenced in a study of regulatory T cells in long-lasting Graves disease. Time point: newly diagnosed GD, antithyroid drugs for less than 3 months. Extracted RNA from PBMCs served as the source of the TCR library. Investigators prepared the TCR beta libraries by applying iRepertoire HTBI primers and Arm-PCR of CDR3 regions. TCRdb redid the calling of the multiplex PCR reads with MiXCR, one entry per CDR3 protein. The sample shows almost 450,000 distinct CDR3 sequences, about a sixth of them seen only once. The data were also submitted as part of a second study, on T cells in Graves' hyperthyroidism and ophthalmopathy.

The sequenced sample was peripheral blood mononuclear cells (PBMCs), obtained at new diagnosis, from a patient treated with antithyroid drugs. All receptors derive from a woman aged 30 to 39 with Graves disease.

Of note for this clonotype: Because it lacks the conserved phenylalanine or tryptophan at the end, this CDR3 is likely a read error. The chain recombines TRBV15 with TRBJ1-2; D is ambiguous. CDR1 and CDR2 (germline): LNHNV, YYDKDF (reference sequence). V was clipped by 3 bases and J by 3 bases, with 17 bases between them. The CDR3 is 16 residues long. The CDR3 region is CATSRARLAAYYGYTL. CDR3 DNA: TGTGCCACCAGCAGGGCTAGGCTAGCCGCCTACTATGGCTACACCCTC.

The V gene is TRBV27, the J gene TRBJ1-2; 9 bases line up with TRBD1. The V gene's germline CDR1 is MNHEY and CDR2 SMNVEV (reference sequence). The V gene end was trimmed by 4 bases and the J gene end by 4 bases; junction bases not matched to a gene: 10. The CDR3 contains 16 residues. Written as DNA, the CDR3 is TGTGCCAGCAGTTGGAACAACAGGGGGCAGGGCTATGGCTACACCTTC. Translating it yields CASSWNNRGQGYGYTF.

The chain recombines TRBV20-1 with TRBJ2-1, with 11 bases fitting TRBD2. V was clipped by 0 bases and J by 6 bases; unmatched bases: 4. This CDR3 region has 15 residues. The germline gives CDR1 DFQATT, CDR2 SNEGSKA (reference sequence). CDR3 in DNA: TGCAGTGCTAGAGAGACCGGACTAGCGGGCAATGAGCAGTTCTTC. This translates into CSARETGLAGNEQFF.

V usage is TRBV10-3 and J usage is TRBJ2-1; 13 nucleotides agree with TRBD2. Trimming removed 2 bases from V and 9 bases from J; junction bases left unmatched: 7. There are 16 residues in the CDR3. Germline assignment: CDR1 ENHRY and CDR2 SYGVKD. The CDR3 spells CAISETWTSGSFEQFF. DNA of the CDR3: TGTGCCATCAGTGAGACGTGGACTAGCGGGAGTTTTGAGCAGTTCTTC.

This clonotype was seen ten or more times. The rearrangement joins TRBV28 to TRBJ2-1; the match to TRBD1 covers 9 bases. This CDR3 spans 19 amino acids. Trimming cost V 6 bases and J 2 bases; bases outside gene matches: 17. Germline V gene data show CDR1 as MDHEN and CDR2 as SYDVKM. DNA of the CDR3: TGTGCCAGCAGCACAGGACAGGGGAGTAATTTAGTGGCCTACAATGAGCAGTTCTTC. Translated: CASSTGQGSNLVAYNEQFF.

The chain has TRBV3-1 and TRBJ2-7, with D possibly being TRBD2 (6 bases). The germline gives CDR1 LGHDT, CDR2 YNNKEL (reference sequence). The length of the CDR3 is 14 residues. V lost 0 bases to trimming and J lost 4 bases, with 10 bases between them. The CDR3: CASSQDGTGYEQYF. CDR3 nucleotides: TGTGCCAGCAGCCAAGATGGGACTGGATACGAGCAGTACTTC.

In the case of this clonotype: Being one base from a much bigger clone, this may be a read error. The chain has TRBV20-1 and TRBJ2-2, with D possibly TRBD2 on 5 matching bases. CDR3 size: 12 residues. Germline loops: CDR1 DFQATT, CDR2 SNEGSKA (reference sequence). In DNA form, the CDR3 reads TGCAGTGCTATGGGCGACACCGGGGAGCGGTTTTTT. Translating it yields CSAMGDTGERFF.

As for this clonotype: Just one base apart from a much larger clone, this may be a read error. The chain employs TRBV28 and TRBJ2-5, with TRBD2 matching 11 bases. CDR3 length: 19 residues. V lost 5 bases, J lost 1 base, and 15 bases stayed unmatched. The germline V gene has CDR1 MDHEN and CDR2 SYDVKM. DNA of the CDR3: TGTGCCAGCAGTGAGTCCGCTAGCGGGAGGAGGCGCCGCCAAGAGACCCAGTACTTC. Protein sequence: CASSESASGRRRRQETQYF.

The chain carries TRBV7-8 and TRBJ2-7; D unclear. There are 15 residues in the CDR3. V was shortened by 6 bases and J by 2 bases, with 17 bases between the two germline ends. Germline lookup yields CDR1 SGHVS and CDR2 FQNEAQ. Here the CDR3 DNA reads TGTGCCAGCAGTTCCACCGGGTCCTTGACCTACGAGCAGTACTTC. Translation: CASSSTGSLTYEQYF.

Many counts were recorded for this clonotype. The chain uses TRBV2 and TRBJ2-4; 9 bases align to TRBD1. Germline lookup yields CDR1 SNHLY and CDR2 FYNNEI. The CDR3 is 16 amino acids. The V and J ends lost 11 bases and 2 bases, in that order; junction bases with no gene match: 13. CDR3 loop: CAVQGAGGLPKNIQYF. The CDR3 DNA sequence: TGTGCCGTACAGGGGGCAGGGGGGTTACCCAAAAACATTCAGTACTTC.

This clonotype was observed a handful of times. This sequence joins TRBV28 and TRBJ1-4; unclear D gene. Looked up from germline, CDR1 is MDHEN and CDR2 is SYDVKM. This CDR3 is built from 11 residues. Trimming removed 7 bases from V and 2 bases from J, with 2 bases in between. Written as DNA, the CDR3 is TGTGCCAGCACCACTAATGAAAAACTGTTTTTT. Protein sequence: CASTTNEKLFF.

This clonotype showed up many times. This chain connects TRBV3-1 to TRBJ2-5; no clear D gene. The V and J ends lost 0 bases and 2 bases respectively, with 7 bases between them. CDR1 is LGHDT and CDR2 is YNNKEL in the germline V gene (reference sequence). The CDR3 runs to 14 residues. CDR3 DNA sequence: TGTGCCAGCAGCCAAGAACCAGCACAAGAGACCCAGTACTTC. Its protein is CASSQEPAQETQYF.

This clonotype was counted at least ten times. The rearrangement uses TRBV5-5 and TRBJ2-5, with 7 bases identical to TRBD2. The CDR3 is made up of 16 amino acids. Germline V lookup: CDR1 SGHKS, CDR2 YYEKEE (reference sequence). V gave up 0 bases and J gave up 4 bases; unmatched junction bases: 9. DNA of the CDR3: TGTGCCAGCAGCTTGGAGGTTGGGTTAGCGGGAGAGACCCAGTACTTC. It yields the protein CASSLEVGLAGETQYF.

In this sample, this clonotype turned up once. A much larger clone is a single base away; this may be a read error. The chain carries TRBV7-9 and TRBJ2-3; TRBD2 aligns across 7 bases. With 1 base clipped from V and 5 bases from J, the junction kept 9 bases outside the gene matches. The CDR3 length is 16 residues. Looked up from germline, CDR1 is SEHNR and CDR2 is FQNEAQ (reference sequence). CDR3 sequence reads: CASSLDPSGSVDTQYF. CDR3 bases: TGTGCCAGCAGCTTAGATCCTAGCGGCTCGGTAGATACGCAGTATTTT.

The table lists this clonotype with many counts. This chain links TRBV28 with TRBJ1-1; 9 nucleotides match TRBD1. V was clipped by 6 bases and J by 4 bases; unmatched bases: 12. The CDR3 sequence is 16 residues long. Germline values: CDR1 MDHEN, CDR2 SYDVKM. The CDR3 DNA follows: TGTGCCAGCAGCTCCGGGACAGGGCGGTCGAGCACTGAAGCTTTCTTT. Amino acid sequence: CASSSGTGRSSTEAFF.

This clonotype occurred many times. The rearrangement uses TRBV20-1 and TRBJ2-7, with TRBD1 matching over 8 bases. V dropped 0 bases and J dropped 1; count of bases not matched to a gene: 5. Germline V gene lookup returns CDR1 DFQATT and CDR2 SNEGSKA (reference sequence). The CDR3 totals 15 residues. CDR3 amino acids: CSARDSRTGSYEQYF. CDR3 sequence (DNA): TGCAGTGCTAGAGATTCCCGGACAGGGTCCTACGAGCAGTACTTC.

This clonotype occurred many times. V gene TRBV30 combines with J gene TRBJ2-2, with TRBD2 matching 7 bases. V shed 3 bases, J shed 5 bases, and the junction held 0 bases outside the gene matches. The germline gives CDR1 GTSNPN, CDR2 SVGIG (reference sequence). The CDR3 sequence is 12 residues long. The CDR3 nucleotides read TGTGCCTGGAGGCGGGGGACCGGGGAGCTGTTTTTT. Its translation: CAWRRGTGELFF.

This clonotype came up a few times. One base away lies a much larger clone, so this may be a sequencing read error. V usage is TRBV11-1 and J usage is TRBJ2-1; D might be TRBD1 (6 bases). CDR1 and CDR2 (germline): SGHAT, FQDESV (reference sequence). CDR3 length equals 16 residues. Trimming removed 1 base from V and 0 bases from J, with 10 bases in between. CDR3 sequence reads: CASSLVGQNSYNEQFF. Written as DNA, the CDR3 is TGTGCCAGCAGCTTAGTCGGACAGAACTCCTACAATGAGCAGTTCTTC.

This clonotype was seen at least ten times. The chain couples TRBV7-8 to TRBJ2-7; D is uncertain. V was trimmed by 1 base and J by 1 base, leaving 11 bases between them. Germline CDR1 SGHVS, CDR2 FQNEAQ. CDR3 length equals 15 residues. Written as DNA, the CDR3 is TGTGCCAGCAGCTTAGTGGCGACATATTCCTACGAGCAGTACTTC. Protein: CASSLVATYSYEQYF.

The V and J genes are TRBV28 and TRBJ2-1; a weak D match, TRBD2 (7 bases). The V and J ends lost 4 bases and 4 bases respectively, with 17 bases between them. Germline CDR1 is MDHEN and CDR2 is SYDVKM. The CDR3 has 16 residues. Here the CDR3 reads CASSSFLGRGYNEQFF. Here the CDR3 DNA reads TGTGCCAGCAGTTCGTTTTTGGGGAGGGGGTACAATGAGCAGTTCTTC.

The rearrangement links TRBV29-1 to TRBJ2-5; 8 bases align to TRBD2. Germline assignment: CDR1 SQVTM and CDR2 ANQGSEA. V shed 8 bases, J shed 5 bases, and the junction held 13 bases outside the gene matches. CDR3 size: 14 residues. CDR3 nucleotides: TGCAGCCCCTGCCCCCGACTAGCGTGGGAGACCCAGTACTTC. Translation: CSPCPRLAWETQYF.

This clonotype was recorded many times. This rearrangement joins TRBV4-3 to TRBJ2-1; D is possibly TRBD1 (5 bases). This CDR3 spans 14 amino acids. Between the trimmed V and J ends, which lost 3 bases and 11 bases, there was a span of 17 bases. Germline V lookup: CDR1 LGHNA, CDR2 YSLEER. In nucleotides, the CDR3 is TGCGCCAGCAGCCACCTAAGTGGGGCAGGACAGCAGTTCTTC. Encoded protein: CASSHLSGAGQQFF.